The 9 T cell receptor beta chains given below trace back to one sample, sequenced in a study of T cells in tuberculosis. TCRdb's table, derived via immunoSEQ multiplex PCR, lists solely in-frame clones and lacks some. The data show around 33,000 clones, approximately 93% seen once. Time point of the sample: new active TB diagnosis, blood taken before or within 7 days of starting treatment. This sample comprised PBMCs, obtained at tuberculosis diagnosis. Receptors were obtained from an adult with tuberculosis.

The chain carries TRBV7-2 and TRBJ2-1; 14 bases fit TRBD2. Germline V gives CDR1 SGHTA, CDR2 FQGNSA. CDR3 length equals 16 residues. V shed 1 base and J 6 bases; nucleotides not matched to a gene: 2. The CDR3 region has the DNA TGTGCCAGCAGCTTAGTGGGACTAGCGGGAGCCAATGAGCAGTTCTTC. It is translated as CASSLVGLAGANEQFF. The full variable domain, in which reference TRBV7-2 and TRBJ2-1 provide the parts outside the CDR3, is GAGVSQSPSNKVTEKGKDVELRCDPISGHTALYWYRQSLGQGLEFLIYFQGNSAPDKSGLPSDRFSAERTGGSVSTLTIQRTQQEDSAVYLCASSLVGLAGANEQFFGPGTRLTVL.

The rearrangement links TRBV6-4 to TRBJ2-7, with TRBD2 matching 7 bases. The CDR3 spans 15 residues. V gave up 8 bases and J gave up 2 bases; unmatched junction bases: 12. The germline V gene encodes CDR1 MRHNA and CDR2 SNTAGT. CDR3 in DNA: TGTGCCAGCGTTACCCGGGGGGTCCCCCCCTACGAGCAGTACTTC. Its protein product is CASVTRGVPPYEQYF.

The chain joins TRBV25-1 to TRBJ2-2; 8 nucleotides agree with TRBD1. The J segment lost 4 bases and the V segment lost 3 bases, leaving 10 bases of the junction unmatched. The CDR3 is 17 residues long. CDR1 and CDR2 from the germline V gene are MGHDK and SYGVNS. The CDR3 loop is CASSEYPQGALTGELFF. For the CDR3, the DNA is TGTGCCAGCAGTGAGTACCCTCAGGGGGCTCTCACCGGGGAGCTGTTTTTT.

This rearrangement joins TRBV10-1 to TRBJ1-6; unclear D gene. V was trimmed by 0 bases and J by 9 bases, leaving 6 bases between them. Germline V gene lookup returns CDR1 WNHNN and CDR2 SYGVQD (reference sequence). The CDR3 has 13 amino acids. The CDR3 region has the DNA TGCGCCAGCAGTGAGTCGTTATCTTCACCCCTCCACTTT. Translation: CASSESLSSPLHF.

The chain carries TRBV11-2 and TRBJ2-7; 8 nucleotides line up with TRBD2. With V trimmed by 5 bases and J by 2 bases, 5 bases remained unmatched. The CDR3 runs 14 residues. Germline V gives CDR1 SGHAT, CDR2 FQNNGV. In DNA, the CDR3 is TGTGCCAGCAGCCCTCGGGAGGGGCCCTACGAGCAGTACTTC. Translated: CASSPREGPYEQYF.

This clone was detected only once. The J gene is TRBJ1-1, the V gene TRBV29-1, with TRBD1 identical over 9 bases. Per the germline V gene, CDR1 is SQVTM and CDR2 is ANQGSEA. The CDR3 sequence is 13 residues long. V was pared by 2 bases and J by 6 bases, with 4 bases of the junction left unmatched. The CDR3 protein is CSVERTGDAEAFF. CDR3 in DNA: TGCAGCGTTGAACGGACAGGGGACGCTGAAGCTTTCTTT.

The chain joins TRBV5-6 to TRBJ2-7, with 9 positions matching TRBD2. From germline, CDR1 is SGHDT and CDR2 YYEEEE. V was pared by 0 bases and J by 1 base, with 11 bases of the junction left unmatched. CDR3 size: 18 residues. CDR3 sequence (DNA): TGTGCCAGCAGCTTGGGCGGGGCTAGCGGGACTCTTTCCTACGAGCAGTACTTC. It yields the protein CASSLGGASGTLSYEQYF. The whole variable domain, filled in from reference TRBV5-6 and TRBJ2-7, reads DAGVTQSPTHLIKTRGQQVTLRCSPKSGHDTVSWYQQALGQGPQFIFQYYEEEERQRGNFPDRFSGHQFPNYSSELNVNALLLGDSALYLCASSLGGASGTLSYEQYFGPGTRLTVT.

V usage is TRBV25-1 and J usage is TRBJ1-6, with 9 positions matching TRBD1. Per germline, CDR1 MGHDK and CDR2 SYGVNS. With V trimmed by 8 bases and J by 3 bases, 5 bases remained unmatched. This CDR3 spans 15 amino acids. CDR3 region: CASQPGQGYNSPLHF. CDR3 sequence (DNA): TGTGCCAGCCAACCGGGACAGGGCTATAATTCACCCCTCCACTTT.

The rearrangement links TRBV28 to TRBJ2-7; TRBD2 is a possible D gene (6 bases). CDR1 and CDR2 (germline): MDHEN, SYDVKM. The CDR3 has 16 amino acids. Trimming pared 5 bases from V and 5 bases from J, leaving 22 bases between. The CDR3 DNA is TGTGCCAGCAGTCCCCGGGGGTCCTTAAGTAGCCACGAGCAGTACTTC. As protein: CASSPRGSLSSHEQYF.